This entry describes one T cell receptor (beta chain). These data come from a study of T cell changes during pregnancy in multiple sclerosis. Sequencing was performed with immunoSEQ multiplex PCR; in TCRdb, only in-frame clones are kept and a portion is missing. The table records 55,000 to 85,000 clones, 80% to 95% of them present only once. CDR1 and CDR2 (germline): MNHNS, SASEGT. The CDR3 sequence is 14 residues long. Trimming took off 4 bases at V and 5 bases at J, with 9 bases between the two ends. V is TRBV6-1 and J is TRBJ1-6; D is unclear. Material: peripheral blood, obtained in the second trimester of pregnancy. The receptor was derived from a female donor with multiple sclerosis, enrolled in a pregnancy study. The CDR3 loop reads CASSGSGNNSPLHF. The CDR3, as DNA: TGTGCCAGCAGTGGATCCGGGAATAATTCACCCCTCCACTTT.